These T cell receptor beta chains were read from a single sample in a study of T cell responses to AZD1222 COVID-19 vaccine. Data came from immunoSEQ multiplex PCR; TCRdb stores just in-frame clones and leaves some out. The repertoire consists of approximately 99,000 clones, with approximately 89% occurring once and the leading ten covering around 3.3%. The sequencing here drew on peripheral blood, taken on day 0 of MenACWY control vaccination. These TCRs come from an adult in good health. Both conserved end residues are part of each CDR3. A D gene is named only where the DNA matches it firmly. For some rows the clone size is stated as once, few or many, or as a class when expanded; others skip it.

abundance	d_gene	j_gene	v_gene	CDR3aa	CDR3nt
.	.	TRBJ1-1	TRBV30	CAWSPFNTEAFF	TGTGCCTGGAGCCCCTTTAACACTGAAGCTTTCTTT
.	.	TRBJ2-5	TRBV11-3	CASSRRDQETQYF	TGTGCCAGCAGCCGCCGTGACCAAGAGACCCAGTACTTC
few	.	TRBJ2-1	TRBV5-4	CASSLAGGGYNEQFF	TGTGCCAGCAGCTTGGCCGGGGGAGGATACAATGAGCAGTTCTTC
.	TRBD1	TRBJ2-5	TRBV28	CASSLQGGQQTQYF	TGTGCCAGCAGTTTACAAGGGGGCCAGCAGACCCAGTACTTC
once	.	TRBJ1-3	TRBV19	CASSAGSGNTIYF	TGTGCCAGTAGTGCCGGTTCTGGAAACACCATATATTTT
.	.	TRBJ1-3	TRBV18	CASSPPGKGSGNTIYF	TGTGCCAGCTCACCACCGGGGAAAGGCTCTGGAAACACCATATATTTT
.	TRBD1	TRBJ1-1	TRBV6-1	CASSERDRAEPEAFF	TGTGCCAGCAGTGAGAGGGACAGGGCCGAACCTGAAGCTTTCTTT
.	TRBD1	TRBJ1-5	TRBV5-6	CASRRGPGQDNQPQHF	TGTGCCAGCAGGCGTGGGCCGGGACAGGACAATCAGCCCCAGCATTTT
.	.	TRBJ1-2	TRBV5-4	CASSGWTEYNYGYTF	TGTGCCAGCAGCGGCTGGACGGAATATAACTATGGCTACACCTTC
.	.	TRBJ2-7	TRBV28	CASSSPVILEQYF	TGTGCCAGCAGCTCCCCCGTGATACTCGAGCAGTACTTC
.	TRBD1	TRBJ1-1	TRBV9	CASSFGQGVTEAFF	TGTGCCAGCAGCTTCGGACAGGGAGTCACTGAAGCTTTCTTT
.	.	TRBJ2-5	TRBV5-4	CASSPPVGRKTQYF	TGTGCCAGCAGCCCGCCGGTGGGTAGAAAGACCCAGTACTTC
.	TRBD2	TRBJ2-7	TRBV28	CASSLPPGGEQYF	TGTGCCAGCAGTTTACCCCCGGGGGGGGAGCAGTACTTC
.	TRBD1	TRBJ2-7	TRBV10-1	CASSPSTGGEQYF	TGCGCCAGCAGTCCGTCGACAGGGGGCGAGCAGTACTTC
.	.	TRBJ2-7	TRBV11-2	CASSFVRGRDYEQYF	TGTGCCAGCAGCTTCGTCCGGGGCCGGGACTACGAGCAGTACTTC
.	TRBD1	TRBJ2-7	TRBV29-1	CSVGQGGSYEQYF	TGCAGCGTCGGACAGGGGGGTTCCTACGAGCAGTACTTC
.	TRBD2	TRBJ2-7	TRBV10-3	CAIRGLAGGQDEQYF	TGTGCCATCAGGGGACTAGCGGGGGGTCAGGACGAGCAGTACTTC
.	TRBD1	TRBJ2-7	TRBV19	CASNHRDSSYEQYF	TGTGCCAGTAACCACCGGGACAGCTCCTACGAGCAGTACTTC
.	TRBD1	TRBJ2-7	TRBV4-3	CASSQFAGTGPLEQYF	TGCGCCAGCAGCCAATTCGCCGGGACAGGTCCCCTCGAGCAGTACTTC
once	.	TRBJ2-7	TRBV13	CASSLEGGDEQYF	TGTGCCAGCAGCTTAGAGGGGGGCGACGAGCAGTACTTC